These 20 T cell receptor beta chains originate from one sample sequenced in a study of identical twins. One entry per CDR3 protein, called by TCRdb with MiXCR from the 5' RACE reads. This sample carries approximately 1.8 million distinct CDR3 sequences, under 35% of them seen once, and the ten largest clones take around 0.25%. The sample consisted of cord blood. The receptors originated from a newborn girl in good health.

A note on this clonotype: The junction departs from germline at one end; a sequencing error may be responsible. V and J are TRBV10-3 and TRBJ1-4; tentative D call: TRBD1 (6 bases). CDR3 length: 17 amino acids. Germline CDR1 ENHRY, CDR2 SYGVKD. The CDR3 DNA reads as TGTGCCATCAGTGACCGGGGGGCCGCAACAACTGATGAAAAACTGTTTTTT. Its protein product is CAISDRGAATTDEKLFF.

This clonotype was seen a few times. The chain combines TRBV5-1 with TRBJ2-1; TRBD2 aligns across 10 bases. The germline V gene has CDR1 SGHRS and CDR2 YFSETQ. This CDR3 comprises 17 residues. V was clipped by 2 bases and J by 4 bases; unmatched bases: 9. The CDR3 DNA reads TGCGCCAGCAGCTTAAGCCCGGGACTAGCGAAGTACAATGAGCAGTTCTTC. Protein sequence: CASSLSPGLAKYNEQFF.

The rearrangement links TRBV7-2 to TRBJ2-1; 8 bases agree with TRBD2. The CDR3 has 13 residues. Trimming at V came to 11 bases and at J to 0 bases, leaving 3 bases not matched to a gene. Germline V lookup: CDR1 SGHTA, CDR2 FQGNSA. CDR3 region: CAVREGSYNEQFF. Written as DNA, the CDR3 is TGTGCCGTCCGGGAGGGCTCCTACAATGAGCAGTTCTTC.

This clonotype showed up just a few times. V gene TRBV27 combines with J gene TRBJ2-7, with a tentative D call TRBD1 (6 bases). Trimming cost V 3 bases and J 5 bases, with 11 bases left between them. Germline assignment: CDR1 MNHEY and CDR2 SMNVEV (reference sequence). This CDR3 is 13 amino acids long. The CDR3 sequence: CASSFRGWDEQYF. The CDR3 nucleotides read TGTGCCAGCAGTTTCAGGGGCTGGGACGAGCAGTACTTC.

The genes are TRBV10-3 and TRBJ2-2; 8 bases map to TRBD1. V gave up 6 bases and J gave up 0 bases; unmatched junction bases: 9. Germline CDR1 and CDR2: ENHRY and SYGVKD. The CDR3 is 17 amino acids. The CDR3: CAIRYGTGAPNTGELFF. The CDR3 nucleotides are TGTGCCATCAGATATGGGACAGGAGCTCCGAACACCGGGGAGCTGTTTTTT.

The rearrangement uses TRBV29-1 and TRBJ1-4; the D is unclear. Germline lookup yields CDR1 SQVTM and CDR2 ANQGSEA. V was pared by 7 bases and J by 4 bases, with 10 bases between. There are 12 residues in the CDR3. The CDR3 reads CSGGGRNEKLFF. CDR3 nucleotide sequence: TGCAGCGGGGGAGGGCGTAATGAAAAACTGTTTTTT. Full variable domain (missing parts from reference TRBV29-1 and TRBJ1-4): SAVISQKPSRDICQRGTSLTIQCQVDSQVTMMFWYRQQPGQSLTLIATANQGSEATYESGFVIDKFPISRPNLTFSTLTVSNMSPEDSSIYLCSGGGRNEKLFFGSGTQLSVL.

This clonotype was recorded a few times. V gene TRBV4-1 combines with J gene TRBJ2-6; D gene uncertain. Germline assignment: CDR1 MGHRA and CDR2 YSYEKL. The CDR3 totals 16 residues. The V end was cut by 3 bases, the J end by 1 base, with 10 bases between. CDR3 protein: CASSHPGQSGANVLTF. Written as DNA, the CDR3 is TGCGCCAGCAGCCACCCGGGTCAGTCTGGGGCCAACGTCCTGACTTTC.

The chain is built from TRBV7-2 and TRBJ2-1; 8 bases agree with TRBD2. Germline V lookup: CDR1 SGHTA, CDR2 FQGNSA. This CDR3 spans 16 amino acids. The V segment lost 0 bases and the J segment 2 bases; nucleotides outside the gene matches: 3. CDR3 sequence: CASSLALAVTYNEQFF. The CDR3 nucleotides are TGTGCCAGCAGCTTAGCACTAGCGGTCACCTACAATGAGCAGTTCTTC. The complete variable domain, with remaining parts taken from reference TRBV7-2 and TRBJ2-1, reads GAGVSQSPSNKVTEKGKDVELRCDPISGHTALYWYRQSLGQGLEFLIYFQGNSAPDKSGLPSDRFSAERTGGSVSTLTIQRTQQEDSAVYLCASSLALAVTYNEQFFGPGTRLTVL.

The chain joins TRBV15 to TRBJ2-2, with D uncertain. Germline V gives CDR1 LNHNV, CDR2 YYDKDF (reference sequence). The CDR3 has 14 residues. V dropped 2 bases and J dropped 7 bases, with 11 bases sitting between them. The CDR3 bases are TGTGCCACCAGCAGATTTCAGGCGGACGGGGAGCTGTTTTTT. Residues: CATSRFQADGELFF.

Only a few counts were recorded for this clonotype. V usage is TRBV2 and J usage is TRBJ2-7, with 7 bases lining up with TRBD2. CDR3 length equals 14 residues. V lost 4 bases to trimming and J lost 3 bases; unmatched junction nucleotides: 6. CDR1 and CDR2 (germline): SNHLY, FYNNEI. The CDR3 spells CASSVLAHNYEQYF. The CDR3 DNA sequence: TGTGCCAGCAGTGTACTAGCGCACAACTACGAGCAGTACTTC.

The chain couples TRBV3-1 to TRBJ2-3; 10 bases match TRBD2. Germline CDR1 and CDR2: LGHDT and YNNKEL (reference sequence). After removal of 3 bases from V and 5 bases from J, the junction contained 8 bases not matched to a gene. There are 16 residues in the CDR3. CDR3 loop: CASSHQRGGSRDTQYF. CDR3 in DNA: TGTGCCAGCAGCCACCAGCGGGGGGGTTCACGAGATACGCAGTATTTT.

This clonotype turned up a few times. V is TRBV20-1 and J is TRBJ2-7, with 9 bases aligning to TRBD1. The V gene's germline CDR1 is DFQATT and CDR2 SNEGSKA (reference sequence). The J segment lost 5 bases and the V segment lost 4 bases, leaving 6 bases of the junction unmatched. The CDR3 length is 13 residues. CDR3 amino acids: CSATRGQGNEQYF. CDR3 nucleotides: TGCAGTGCTACGCGGGGACAGGGTAACGAGCAGTACTTC.

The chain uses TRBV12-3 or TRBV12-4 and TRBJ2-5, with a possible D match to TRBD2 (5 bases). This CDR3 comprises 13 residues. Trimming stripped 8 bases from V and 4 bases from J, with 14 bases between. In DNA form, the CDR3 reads TGTGCCAGCGGCCGAGAGGGTGCAGAGACCCAGTACTTC. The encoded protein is CASGREGAETQYF.

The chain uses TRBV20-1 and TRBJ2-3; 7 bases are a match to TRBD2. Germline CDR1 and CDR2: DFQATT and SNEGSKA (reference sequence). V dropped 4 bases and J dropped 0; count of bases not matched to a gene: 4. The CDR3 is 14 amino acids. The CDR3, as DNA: TGCAGTGCTAACCGGGGGGTTAGCACAGATACGCAGTATTTT. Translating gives CSANRGVSTDTQYF.

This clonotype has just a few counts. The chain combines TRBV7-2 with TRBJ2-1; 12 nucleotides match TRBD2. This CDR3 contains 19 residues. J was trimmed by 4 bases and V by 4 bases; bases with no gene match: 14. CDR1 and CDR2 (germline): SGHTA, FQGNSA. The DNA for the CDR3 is TGTGCCAGCAGCTCGCGTGGGACTAGCGGGTGGCCCTCGTACAATGAGCAGTTCTTC. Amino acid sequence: CASSSRGTSGWPSYNEQFF.

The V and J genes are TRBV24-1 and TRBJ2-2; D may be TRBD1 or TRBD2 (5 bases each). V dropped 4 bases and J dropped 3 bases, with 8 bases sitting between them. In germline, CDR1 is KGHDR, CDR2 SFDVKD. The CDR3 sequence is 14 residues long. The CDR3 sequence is CATSESGHTGELFF. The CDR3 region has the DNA TGTGCCACCAGTGAATCGGGACACACCGGGGAGCTGTTTTTT.

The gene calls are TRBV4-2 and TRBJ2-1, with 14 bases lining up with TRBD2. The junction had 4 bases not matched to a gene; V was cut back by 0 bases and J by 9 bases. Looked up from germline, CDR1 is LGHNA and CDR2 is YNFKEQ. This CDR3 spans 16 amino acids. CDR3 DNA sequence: TGTGCCAGCAGCCAAGATCCGGGGACTAGCGGGAGTGAGCAGTTCTTC. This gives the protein CASSQDPGTSGSEQFF.

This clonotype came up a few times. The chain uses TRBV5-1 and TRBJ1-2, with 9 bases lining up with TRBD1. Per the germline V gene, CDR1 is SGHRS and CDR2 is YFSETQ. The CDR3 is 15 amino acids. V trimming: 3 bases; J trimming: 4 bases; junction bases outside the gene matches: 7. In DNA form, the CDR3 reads TGCGCCAGCAGCTCAAGACAGGGGGGGATCTATGGCTACACCTTC. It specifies CASSSRQGGIYGYTF.

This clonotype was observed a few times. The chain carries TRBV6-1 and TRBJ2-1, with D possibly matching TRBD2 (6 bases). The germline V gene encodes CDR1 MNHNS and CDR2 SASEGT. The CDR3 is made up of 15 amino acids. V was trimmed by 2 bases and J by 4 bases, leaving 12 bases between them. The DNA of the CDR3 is TGTGCCAGCAGTGAAAAGGCGGGACCGTACAATGAGCAGTTCTTC. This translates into CASSEKAGPYNEQFF.

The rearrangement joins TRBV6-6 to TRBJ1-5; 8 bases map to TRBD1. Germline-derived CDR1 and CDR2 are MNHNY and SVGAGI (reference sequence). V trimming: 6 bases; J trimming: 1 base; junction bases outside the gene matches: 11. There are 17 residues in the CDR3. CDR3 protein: CASSRTGNSVSNQPQHF. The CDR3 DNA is TGTGCCAGCAGCCGGACAGGGAACAGCGTAAGCAATCAGCCCCAGCATTTT.